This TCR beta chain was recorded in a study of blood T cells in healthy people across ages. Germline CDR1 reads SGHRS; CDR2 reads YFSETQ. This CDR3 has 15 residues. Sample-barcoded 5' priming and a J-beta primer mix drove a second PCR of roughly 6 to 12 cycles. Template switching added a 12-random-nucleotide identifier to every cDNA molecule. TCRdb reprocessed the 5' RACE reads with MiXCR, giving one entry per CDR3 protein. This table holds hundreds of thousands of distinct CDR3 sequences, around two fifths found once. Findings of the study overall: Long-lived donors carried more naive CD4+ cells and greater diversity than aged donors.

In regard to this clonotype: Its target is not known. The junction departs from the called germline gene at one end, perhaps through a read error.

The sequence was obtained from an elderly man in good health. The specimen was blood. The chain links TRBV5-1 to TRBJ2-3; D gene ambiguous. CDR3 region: CASSISGTGTDAQYF. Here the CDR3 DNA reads TGCGCCAGCAGCATTAGTGGTACGGGCACAGATGCGCAGTATTTT.